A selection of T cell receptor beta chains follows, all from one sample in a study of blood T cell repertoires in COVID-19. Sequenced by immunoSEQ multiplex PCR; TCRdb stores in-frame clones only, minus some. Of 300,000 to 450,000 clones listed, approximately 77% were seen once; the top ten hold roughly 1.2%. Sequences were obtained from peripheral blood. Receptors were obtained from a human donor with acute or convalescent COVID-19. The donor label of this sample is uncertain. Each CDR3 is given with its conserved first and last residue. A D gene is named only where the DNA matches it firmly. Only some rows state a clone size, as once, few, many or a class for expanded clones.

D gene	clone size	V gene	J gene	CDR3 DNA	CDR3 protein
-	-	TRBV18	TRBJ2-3	TGTGCCAGCTCACCAGGTGGGGAGCGTGGCACAGATACGCAGTATTTT	CASSPGGERGTDTQYF
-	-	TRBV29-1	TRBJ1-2	TGCAGCGTTGAAGGAGACATTCGCCACTCTGGCTACACCTTC	CSVEGDIRHSGYTF
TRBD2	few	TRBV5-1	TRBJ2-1	TGCGCCAGCAGCTTGACTAGCGGGAAAAATGAGCAGTTCTTC	CASSLTSGKNEQFF
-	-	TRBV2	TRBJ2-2	TGTGCCAGCAGTGAAGATGGACTGAACACCGGGGAGCTGTTTTTT	CASSEDGLNTGELFF
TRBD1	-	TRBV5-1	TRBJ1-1	TGCGCCAGCAGCTCACCATATGAGGGACAGCGGGAAGCTTTCTTT	CASSSPYEGQREAFF
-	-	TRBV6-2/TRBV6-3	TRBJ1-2	TGTGCCAGCAGTCTCACGGGAGGTGGCTACACCTTC	CASSLTGGGYTF
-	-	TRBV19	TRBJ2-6	TGTGCCAGTACCGTGCAGGTGGGGGCCAACGTCCTGACTTTC	CASTVQVGANVLTF
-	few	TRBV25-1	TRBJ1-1	TGTGCCAGCAGTGAATATGATCTTAGGGGAGAAGCTTTCTTT	CASSEYDLRGEAFF
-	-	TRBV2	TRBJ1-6	TGTGCCAGCAGGCGGGAGGGAGGCGCGTCACCCCTCCACTTT	CASRREGGASPLHF
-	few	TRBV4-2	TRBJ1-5	TGTGCCAGCAGCCAATCGGAGGGGATAGGGCAGCCCCAGCATTTT	CASSQSEGIGQPQHF